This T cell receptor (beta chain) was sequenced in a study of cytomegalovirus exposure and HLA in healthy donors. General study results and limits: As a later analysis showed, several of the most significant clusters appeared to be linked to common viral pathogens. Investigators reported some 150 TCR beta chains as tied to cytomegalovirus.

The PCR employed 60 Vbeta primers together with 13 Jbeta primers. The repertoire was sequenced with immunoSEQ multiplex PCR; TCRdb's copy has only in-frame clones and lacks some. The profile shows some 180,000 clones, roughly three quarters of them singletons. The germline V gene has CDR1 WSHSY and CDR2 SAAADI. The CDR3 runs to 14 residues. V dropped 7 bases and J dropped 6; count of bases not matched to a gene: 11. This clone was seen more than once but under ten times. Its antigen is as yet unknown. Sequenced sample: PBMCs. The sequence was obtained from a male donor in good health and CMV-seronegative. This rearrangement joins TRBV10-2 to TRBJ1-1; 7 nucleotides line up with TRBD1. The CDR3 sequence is CASTEGTVRAEAFF. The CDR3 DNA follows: TGCGCCAGCACCGAAGGGACAGTGAGGGCTGAAGCTTTCTTT.